The clone carrying this TCR beta chain was found once. The antigen remains undetermined. The sample is drawn from a study of cytomegalovirus exposure and HLA in healthy donors. Method: immunoSEQ multiplex PCR; TCRdb's copy keeps in-frame clones and lacks some. The sample yields 60,000 to 85,000 clones, 96% seen once. General study findings and limits: The classifier reportedly diagnosed cytomegalovirus status with high sensitivity and specificity. Most TCR sequences were seen very rarely across donors, but some public TCRs occurred in many. In vitro work confirmed that three CMV-associated chains recognize CMV antigens. Cytomegalovirus association was assigned to over 150 TCR beta chains.

The J segment lost 6 bases and the V segment lost 6 bases, leaving 5 bases of the junction unmatched. This CDR3 spans 11 amino acids. Germline V CDR1 and CDR2: DFQATT, SNEGSKA (reference sequence). The chain joins TRBV20-1 to TRBJ2-7; 7 bases match TRBD2. The receptor's source is a woman under 30 in good health and CMV-seropositive. Sequencing was performed on PBMCs. The CDR3 loop is CSAGGWSEQYF. The CDR3 DNA is TGCAGTGCGGGGGGGTGGTCCGAGCAGTACTTC.